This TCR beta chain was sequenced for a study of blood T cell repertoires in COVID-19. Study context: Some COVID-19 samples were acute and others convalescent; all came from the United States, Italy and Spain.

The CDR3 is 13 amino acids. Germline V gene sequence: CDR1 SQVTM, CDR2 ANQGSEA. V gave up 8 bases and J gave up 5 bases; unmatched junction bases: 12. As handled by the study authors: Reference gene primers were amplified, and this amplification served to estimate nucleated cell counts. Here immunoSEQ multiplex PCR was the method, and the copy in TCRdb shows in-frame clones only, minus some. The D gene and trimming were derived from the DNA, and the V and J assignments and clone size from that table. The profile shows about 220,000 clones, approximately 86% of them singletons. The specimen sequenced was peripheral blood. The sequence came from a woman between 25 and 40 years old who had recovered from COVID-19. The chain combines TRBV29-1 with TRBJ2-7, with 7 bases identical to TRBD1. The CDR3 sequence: CSTAGGQVNEQYF. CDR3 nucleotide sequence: TGCAGCACCGCCGGAGGACAGGTCAACGAGCAGTACTTC.